The 17 T cell receptor beta chains listed next were all sequenced from one sample in a study of cytomegalovirus exposure and HLA in healthy donors. PCR primers comprised 60 Vbeta and 13 Jbeta primers. Assay used: immunoSEQ multiplex PCR; TCRdb lists only in-frame clones, some missing. The table shows over 250,000 clones, with 70% to 90% occurring only once. Input material: PBMCs. The source of these receptors is a man aged 40-49 years in good health and CMV-seropositive.

This chain joins TRBV18 and TRBJ2-5, with 12 nucleotides matching TRBD2. V gave up 0 bases and J gave up 4 bases; unmatched junction bases: 9. This CDR3 comprises 18 residues. The germline gives CDR1 KGHSH, CDR2 LQKENI. CDR3 protein: CASSPPTSGRLFLETQYF. The DNA for the CDR3 is TGTGCCAGCTCACCACCGACTAGCGGGAGACTATTTTTAGAGACCCAGTACTTC.

The chain has TRBV13 and TRBJ2-1, with TRBD2 identical over 14 bases. V shed 4 bases, J shed 11 bases, and the junction held 10 bases outside the gene matches. This CDR3 region has 16 residues. Germline-derived CDR1 and CDR2 are PRHDT and FYEKMQ (reference sequence). The CDR3 loop is CASSSGTSGRGRKQFF. CDR3 coding DNA: TGTGCCAGCAGCTCCGGGACTAGCGGGAGAGGGAGGAAGCAGTTCTTC.

This clone was found a few times. J is TRBJ1-2 and V is TRBV29-1; no definite D call. Between the trimmed V and J ends, which lost 3 bases and 4 bases, there was a span of 9 bases. The CDR3 totals 12 residues. CDR1 is SQVTM, CDR2 ANQGSEA, per germline. The CDR3 reads CSVDGVGYGYTF. CDR3 coding DNA: TGCAGCGTTGACGGGGTCGGCTATGGCTACACCTTC.

The rearrangement links TRBV30 to TRBJ2-7; TRBD1 matches 8 bases. CDR1 and CDR2 (germline): GTSNPN, SVGIG (reference sequence). Unmatched junction bases numbered 3, after V lost 2 bases and J lost 0 bases. This CDR3 spans 14 amino acids. The CDR3 protein is CAWSPGGPSYEQYF. The CDR3, as DNA: TGTGCCTGGAGTCCAGGGGGCCCCTCCTACGAGCAGTACTTC.

The rearrangement joins TRBV5-1 to TRBJ2-1, with 13 bases that match TRBD2. With 4 bases clipped from V and 8 bases from J, the junction kept 9 bases outside the gene matches. This CDR3 has 16 amino acids. Germline CDR1 is SGHRS and CDR2 is YFSETQ. CDR3 in DNA: TGCGCCAGCAGCGTCGGACTAGCGGGAGAACAGTATGAGCAGTTCTTC. Translating it yields CASSVGLAGEQYEQFF.

The V gene is TRBV29-1, the J gene TRBJ1-5, with D unclear. The CDR3 runs to 13 residues. Germline lookup yields CDR1 SQVTM and CDR2 ANQGSEA. Deletions cut 0 bases from V and 3 bases from J, with 6 bases between. The CDR3 sequence: CSVEEGLNQPQHF. The CDR3, as DNA: TGCAGCGTTGAAGAGGGCCTCAATCAGCCCCAGCATTTT.

This clone has just one count. The chain recombines TRBV7-3 with TRBJ2-3, with D possibly TRBD2 on 5 matching bases. Trimming cost V 1 base and J 3 bases, with 11 bases left between them. CDR3 length: 15 amino acids. Germline loops: CDR1 SGHTA, CDR2 FQGTGA. The CDR3 coding sequence is TGTGCCAGCAGCTTAATTGACTATCGTACAGATACGCAGTATTTT. As protein: CASSLIDYRTDTQYF.

V gene TRBV20-1 combines with J gene TRBJ1-2; D remains unclear. Germline CDR1 reads DFQATT; CDR2 reads SNEGSKA (reference sequence). Deletions cut 0 bases from V and 4 bases from J, with 3 bases between. The CDR3 runs 11 residues. CDR3 amino acids: CSARELYGYTF. The CDR3 DNA follows: TGCAGTGCTAGAGAACTCTATGGCTACACCTTC.

The rearrangement joins TRBV10-1 to TRBJ1-1, with TRBD1 identical over 9 bases. J gave up 7 bases and V 4 bases, and 4 bases lay outside the gene matches. In germline, CDR1 is WNHNN, CDR2 SYGVQD (reference sequence). The CDR3 is made up of 13 amino acids. DNA of the CDR3: TGCGCCAGCAGTGCGTACAGGGGGCTTGAAGCTTTCTTT. Amino acids: CASSAYRGLEAFF.

CDR3 DNA: TGTGCCAGCAGTCGGCCAGGGCGCAATGGCTACACCTTC. Translated, it gives CASSRPGRNGYTF. V gene TRBV27 combines with J gene TRBJ1-2; perhaps TRBD1 as D (5 bases). The germline V gene has CDR1 MNHEY and CDR2 SMNVEV (reference sequence). The ends were cut back, 5 bases at V and 6 bases at J, with 13 bases in the middle. The CDR3 covers 13 residues.

CDR3 DNA: TGTGCCAGCAGTACGACAGGGGCGATACCCTACGAGCAGTACTTC. As protein: CASSTTGAIPYEQYF. This chain links TRBV27 with TRBJ2-7; 8 bases fit TRBD1. V was pared by 5 bases and J by 2 bases, with 8 bases of the junction left unmatched. In germline, CDR1 is MNHEY, CDR2 SMNVEV (reference sequence). This CDR3 spans 15 amino acids.

Of note for this clone: The identical CDR3 is also encoded by other nucleotide sequences in the sample. This chain uses TRBV28 with TRBJ2-7; 7 bases align to TRBD1. V shed 1 base, J shed 3 bases, and the junction held 0 bases outside the gene matches. The CDR3 has 13 residues. In germline, CDR1 is MDHEN, CDR2 SYDVKM. The CDR3 DNA sequence: TGTGCCAGCAGTTTATCAGGGGGCTACGAGCAGTACTTC. This codes for CASSLSGGYEQYF.

The rearrangement links TRBV4-1 to TRBJ2-3; 8 bases fit TRBD2. The CDR3 runs to 15 residues. After removal of 4 bases from V and 1 base from J, the junction contained 4 bases not matched to a gene. Per germline, CDR1 MGHRA and CDR2 YSYEKL. The CDR3 DNA reads as TGCGCCAGCAGCCTACCGGGAGGGGGCACAGATACGCAGTATTTT. Amino acids: CASSLPGGGTDTQYF.

The chain recombines TRBV7-9 with TRBJ2-7, with TRBD1 as a possible D gene (7 bases). Deletions cut 6 bases from V and 2 bases from J, with 17 bases between. Germline assignment: CDR1 SEHNR and CDR2 FQNEAQ (reference sequence). This CDR3 region has 15 residues. For the CDR3, the DNA is TGTGCCAGCAGGCTCGGAGGGGGCCGAACCTACGAGCAGTACTTC. This sequence encodes CASRLGGGRTYEQYF.

This chain connects TRBV28 to TRBJ1-6; D not certain. This CDR3 comprises 15 residues. Germline assignment: CDR1 MDHEN and CDR2 SYDVKM. The ends were cut back, 0 bases at V and 8 bases at J, with 11 bases in the middle. As DNA, the CDR3 is TGTGCCAGCAGTTTATGGGTAGTTACCCATTCACCCCTCCACTTT. It yields the protein CASSLWVVTHSPLHF.

The table lists this clone with a few counts. V usage is TRBV6-4 and J usage is TRBJ1-1, with D unresolved. The germline gives CDR1 MRHNA, CDR2 SNTAGT. The CDR3 length is 13 residues. Trimming took 6 bases from V and 5 from J, leaving 13 bases between them. The DNA for the CDR3 is TGTGCCAGCAGCAACAGCGGCTTAACTGAAGCTTTCTTT. It is translated as CASSNSGLTEAFF.

This rearrangement joins TRBV29-1 to TRBJ1-1; D gene uncertain. Trimming removed 2 bases from V and 4 bases from J, with 11 bases in between. Germline-derived CDR1 and CDR2 are SQVTM and ANQGSEA. CDR3 length: 13 residues. The CDR3 is CSVEFRVATEAFF. The CDR3 nucleotides read TGCAGCGTTGAATTCCGGGTAGCCACTGAAGCTTTCTTT.